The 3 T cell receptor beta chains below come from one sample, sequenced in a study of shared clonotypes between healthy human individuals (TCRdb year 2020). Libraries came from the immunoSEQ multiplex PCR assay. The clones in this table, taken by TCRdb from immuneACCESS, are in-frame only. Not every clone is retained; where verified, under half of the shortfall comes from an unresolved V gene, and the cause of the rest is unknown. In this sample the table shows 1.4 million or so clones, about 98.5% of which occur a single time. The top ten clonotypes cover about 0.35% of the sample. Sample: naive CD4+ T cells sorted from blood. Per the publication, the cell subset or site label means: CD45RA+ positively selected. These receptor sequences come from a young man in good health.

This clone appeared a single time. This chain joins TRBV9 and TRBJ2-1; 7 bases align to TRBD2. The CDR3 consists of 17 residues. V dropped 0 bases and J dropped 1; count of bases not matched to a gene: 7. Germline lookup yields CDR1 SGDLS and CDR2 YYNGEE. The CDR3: CASSVGASGRSYNEQFF. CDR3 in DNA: TGTGCCAGCAGCGTAGGGGCTAGCGGAAGATCCTACAATGAGCAGTTCTTC.

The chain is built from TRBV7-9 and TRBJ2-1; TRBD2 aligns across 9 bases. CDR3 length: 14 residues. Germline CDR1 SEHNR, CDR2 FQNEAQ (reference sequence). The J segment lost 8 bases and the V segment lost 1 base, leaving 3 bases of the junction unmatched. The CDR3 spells CASSLVGTSYEQFF. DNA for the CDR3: TGTGCCAGCAGCTTAGTTGGGACTAGCTATGAGCAGTTCTTC. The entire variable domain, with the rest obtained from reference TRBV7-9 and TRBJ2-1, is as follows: DTGVSQNPRHKITKRGQNVTFRCDPISEHNRLYWYRQTLGQGPEFLTYFQNEAQLEKSRLLSDRFSAERPKGSFSTLEIQRTEQGDSAMYLCASSLVGTSYEQFFGPGTRLTVL.

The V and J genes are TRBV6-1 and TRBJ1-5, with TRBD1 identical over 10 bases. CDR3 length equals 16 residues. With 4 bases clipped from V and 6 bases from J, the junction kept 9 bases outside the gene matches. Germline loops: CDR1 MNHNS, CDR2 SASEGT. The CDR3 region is CASSAKTGGGGQPQHF. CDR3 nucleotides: TGTGCCAGCAGTGCCAAGACAGGGGGCGGGGGTCAGCCCCAGCATTTT.